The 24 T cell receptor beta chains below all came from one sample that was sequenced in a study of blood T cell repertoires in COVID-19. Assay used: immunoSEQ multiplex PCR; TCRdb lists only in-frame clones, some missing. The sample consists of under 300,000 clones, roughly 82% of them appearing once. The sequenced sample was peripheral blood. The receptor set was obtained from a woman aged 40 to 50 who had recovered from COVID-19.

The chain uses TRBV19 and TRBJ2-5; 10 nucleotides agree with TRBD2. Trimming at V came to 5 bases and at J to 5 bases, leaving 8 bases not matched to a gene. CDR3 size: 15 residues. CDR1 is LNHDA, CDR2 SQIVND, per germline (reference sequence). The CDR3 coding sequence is TGTGCCAGTAGTCCCATAGCGGGGGGCCCGGAGACCCAGTACTTC. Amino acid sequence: CASSPIAGGPETQYF. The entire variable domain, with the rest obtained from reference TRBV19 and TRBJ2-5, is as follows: DGGITQSPKYLFRKEGQNVTLSCEQNLNHDAMYWYRQDPGQGLRLIYYSQIVNDFQKGDIAEGYSVSREKKESFPLTVTSAQKNPTAFYLCASSPIAGGPETQYFGPGTRLLVL.

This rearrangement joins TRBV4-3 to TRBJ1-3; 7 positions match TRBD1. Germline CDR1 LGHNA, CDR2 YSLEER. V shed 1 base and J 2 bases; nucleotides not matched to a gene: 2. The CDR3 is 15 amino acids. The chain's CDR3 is CASSQAGGTGNTIYF. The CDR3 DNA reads TGCGCCAGCAGCCAAGCAGGGGGAACTGGAAACACCATATATTTT.

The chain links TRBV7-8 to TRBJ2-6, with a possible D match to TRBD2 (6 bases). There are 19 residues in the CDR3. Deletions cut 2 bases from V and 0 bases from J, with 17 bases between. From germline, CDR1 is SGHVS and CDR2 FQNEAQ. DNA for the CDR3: TGTGCCAGCAGCTTAAGATCCGAGACTAGGTCCTCTGGGGCCAACGTCCTGACTTTC. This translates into CASSLRSETRSSGANVLTF. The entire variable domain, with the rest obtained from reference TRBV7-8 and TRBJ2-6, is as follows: GAGVSQSPRYKVAKRGQDVALRCDPISGHVSLFWYQQALGQGPEFLTYFQNEAQLDKSGLPSDRFFAERPEGSVSTLKIQRTQQEDSAVYLCASSLRSETRSSGANVLTFGAGSRLTVL.

CDR3 residues: CASSYRTSEWETQYF. CDR3 DNA: TGTGCCAGCAGCTACCGGACTAGCGAGTGGGAGACCCAGTACTTC. This chain links TRBV11-3 with TRBJ2-5; 9 bases map to TRBD2. V trimming: 4 bases; J trimming: 5 bases; junction bases outside the gene matches: 8. The V gene's germline CDR1 is SGHNT and CDR2 YENEEA. The CDR3 runs to 15 residues.

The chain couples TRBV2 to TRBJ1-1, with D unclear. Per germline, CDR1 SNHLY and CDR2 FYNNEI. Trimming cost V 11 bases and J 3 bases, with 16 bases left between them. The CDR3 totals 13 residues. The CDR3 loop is CAARGWSYTEAFF. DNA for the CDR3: TGTGCCGCCCGAGGTTGGAGTTACACTGAAGCTTTCTTT.

The CDR3 protein is CASSLDRGPYEQYF. As DNA, the CDR3 is TGTGCCAGCAGCTTAGACAGGGGTCCGTACGAGCAGTACTTC. The chain recombines TRBV7-2 with TRBJ2-7; 7 bases align to TRBD1. This CDR3 comprises 14 residues. Germline-derived CDR1 and CDR2 are SGHTA and FQGNSA. With V trimmed by 1 base and J by 4 bases, 4 bases remained unmatched.

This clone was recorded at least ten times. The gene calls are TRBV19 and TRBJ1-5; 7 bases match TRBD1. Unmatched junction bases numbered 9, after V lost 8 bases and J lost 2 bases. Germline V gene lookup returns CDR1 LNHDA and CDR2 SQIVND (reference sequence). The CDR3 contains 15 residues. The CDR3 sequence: CASQGGQGGNQPQHF. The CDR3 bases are TGTGCCAGTCAAGGGGGGCAGGGGGGCAATCAGCCCCAGCATTTT. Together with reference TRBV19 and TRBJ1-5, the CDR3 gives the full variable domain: DGGITQSPKYLFRKEGQNVTLSCEQNLNHDAMYWYRQDPGQGLRLIYYSQIVNDFQKGDIAEGYSVSREKKESFPLTVTSAQKNPTAFYLCASQGGQGGNQPQHFGDGTRLSIL.

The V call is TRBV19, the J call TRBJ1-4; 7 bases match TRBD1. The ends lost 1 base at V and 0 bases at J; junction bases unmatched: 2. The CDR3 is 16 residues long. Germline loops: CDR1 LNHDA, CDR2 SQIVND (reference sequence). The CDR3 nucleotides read TGTGCCAGTAGTATAGGAGGGACAGCAACTAATGAAAAACTGTTTTTT. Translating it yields CASSIGGTATNEKLFF.

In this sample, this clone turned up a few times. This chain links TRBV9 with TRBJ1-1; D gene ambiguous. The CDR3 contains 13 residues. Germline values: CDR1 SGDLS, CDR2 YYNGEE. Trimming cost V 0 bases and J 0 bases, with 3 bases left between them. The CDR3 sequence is CASSVAMNTEAFF. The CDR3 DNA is TGTGCCAGCAGCGTAGCCATGAACACTGAAGCTTTCTTT.

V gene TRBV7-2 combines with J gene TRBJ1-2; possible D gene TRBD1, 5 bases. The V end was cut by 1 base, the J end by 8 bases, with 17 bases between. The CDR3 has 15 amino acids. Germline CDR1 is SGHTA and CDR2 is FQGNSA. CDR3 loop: CASSLGSWGVSGYTF. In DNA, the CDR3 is TGTGCCAGCAGCTTAGGAAGTTGGGGGGTTAGCGGCTACACCTTC. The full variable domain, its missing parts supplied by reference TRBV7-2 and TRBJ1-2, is GAGVSQSPSNKVTEKGKDVELRCDPISGHTALYWYRQSLGQGLEFLIYFQGNSAPDKSGLPSDRFSAERTGGSVSTLTIQRTQQEDSAVYLCASSLGSWGVSGYTFGSGTRLTVV.

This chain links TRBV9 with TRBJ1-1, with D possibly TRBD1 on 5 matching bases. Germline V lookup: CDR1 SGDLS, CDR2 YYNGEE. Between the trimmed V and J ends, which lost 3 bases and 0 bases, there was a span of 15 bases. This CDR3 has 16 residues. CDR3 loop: CASSALGGGMNTEAFF. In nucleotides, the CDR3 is TGTGCCAGCAGCGCCCTGGGGGGTGGGATGAACACTGAAGCTTTCTTT.

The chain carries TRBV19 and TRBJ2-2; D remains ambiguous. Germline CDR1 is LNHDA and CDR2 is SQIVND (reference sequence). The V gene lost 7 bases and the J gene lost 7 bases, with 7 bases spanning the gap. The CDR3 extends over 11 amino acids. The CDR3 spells CASTMSGELFF. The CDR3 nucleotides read TGTGCCAGTACTATGAGCGGGGAGCTGTTTTTT.

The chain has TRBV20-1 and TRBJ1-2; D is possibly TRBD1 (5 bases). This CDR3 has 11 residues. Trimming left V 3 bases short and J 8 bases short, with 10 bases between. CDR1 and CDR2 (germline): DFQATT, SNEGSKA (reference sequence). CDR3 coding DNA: TGCAGTGCTAGTCAGGGTATGGGCTACACCTTC. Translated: CSASQGMGYTF.

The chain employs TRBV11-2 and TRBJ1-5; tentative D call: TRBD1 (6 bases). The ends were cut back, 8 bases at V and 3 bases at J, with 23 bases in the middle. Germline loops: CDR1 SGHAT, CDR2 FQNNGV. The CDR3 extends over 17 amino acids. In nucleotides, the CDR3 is TGTGCCAGCCGAGCTTATCTCCGGACAGAGTACAATCAGCCCCAGCATTTT. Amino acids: CASRAYLRTEYNQPQHF.

In DNA, the CDR3 is TGTGCCAGTGGACAGGGTCATGGTCAGCCCCAGCATTTT. It specifies CASGQGHGQPQHF. The rearrangement uses TRBV19 and TRBJ1-5, with 8 bases that match TRBD1. Germline loops: CDR1 LNHDA, CDR2 SQIVND (reference sequence). Trimming at V came to 8 bases and at J to 6 bases, leaving 6 bases not matched to a gene. The CDR3 has 13 amino acids.

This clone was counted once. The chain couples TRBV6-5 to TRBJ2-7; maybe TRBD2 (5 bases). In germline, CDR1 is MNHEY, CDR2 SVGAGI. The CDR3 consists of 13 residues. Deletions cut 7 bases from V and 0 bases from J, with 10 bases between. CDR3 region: CASMEDGSYEQYF. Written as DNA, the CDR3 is TGTGCCAGCATGGAGGACGGCTCCTACGAGCAGTACTTC.

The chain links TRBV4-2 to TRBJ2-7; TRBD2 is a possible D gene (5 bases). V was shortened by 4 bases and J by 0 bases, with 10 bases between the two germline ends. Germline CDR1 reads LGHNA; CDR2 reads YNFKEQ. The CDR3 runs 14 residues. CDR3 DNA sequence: TGTGCCAGCAGCCGCTCGGGATCCTCCTACGAGCAGTACTTC. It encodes CASSRSGSSYEQYF.

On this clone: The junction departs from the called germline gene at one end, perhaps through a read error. The CDR3 DNA sequence: TGTGCCAGCTCGACTTTATACAGGGGAAACCAGAGACCCAGTAACTTC. Encoded protein: CASSTLYRGNQRPSNF. The chain uses TRBV28 and TRBJ2-5; 7 bases are shared with TRBD1. The germline V gene encodes CDR1 MDHEN and CDR2 SYDVKM. The CDR3 runs to 16 residues.

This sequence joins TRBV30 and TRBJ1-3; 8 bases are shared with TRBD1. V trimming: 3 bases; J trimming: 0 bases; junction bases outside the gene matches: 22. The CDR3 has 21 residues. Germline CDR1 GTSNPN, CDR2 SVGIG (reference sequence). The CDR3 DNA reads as TGTGCCTGGAGGACGGGGCTTGAGACAGGGGCCCTTTATTACTCTGGAAACACCATATATTTT. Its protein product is CAWRTGLETGALYYSGNTIYF.

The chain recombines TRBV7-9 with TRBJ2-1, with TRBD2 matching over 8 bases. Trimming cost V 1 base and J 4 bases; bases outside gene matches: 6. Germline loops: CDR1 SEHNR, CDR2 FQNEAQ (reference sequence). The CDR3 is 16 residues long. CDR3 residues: CASSLVSGGWYNEQFF. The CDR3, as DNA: TGTGCCAGCAGCTTAGTGAGCGGGGGCTGGTACAATGAGCAGTTCTTC. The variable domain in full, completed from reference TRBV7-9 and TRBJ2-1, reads DTGVSQNPRHKITKRGQNVTFRCDPISEHNRLYWYRQTLGQGPEFLTYFQNEAQLEKSRLLSDRFSAERPKGSFSTLEIQRTEQGDSAMYLCASSLVSGGWYNEQFFGPGTRLTVL.

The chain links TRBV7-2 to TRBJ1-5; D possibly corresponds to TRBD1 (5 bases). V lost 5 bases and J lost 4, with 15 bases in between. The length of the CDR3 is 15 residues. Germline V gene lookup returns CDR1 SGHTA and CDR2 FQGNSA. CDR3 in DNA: TGTGCCAGCAGCCAAGAGGCAGGGCGTAATCAGCCCCAGCATTTT. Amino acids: CASSQEAGRNQPQHF.

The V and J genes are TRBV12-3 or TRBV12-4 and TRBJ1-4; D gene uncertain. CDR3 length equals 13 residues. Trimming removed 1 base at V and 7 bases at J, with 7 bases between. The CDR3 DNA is TGTGCCAGCAGTTTAGTTTCGGGTGAAAAACTGTTTTTT. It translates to CASSLVSGEKLFF.

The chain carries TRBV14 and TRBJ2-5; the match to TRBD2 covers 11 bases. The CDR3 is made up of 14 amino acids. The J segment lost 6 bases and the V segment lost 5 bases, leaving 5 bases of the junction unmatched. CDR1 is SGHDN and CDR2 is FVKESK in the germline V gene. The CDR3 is CASSDGTSGKTQYF. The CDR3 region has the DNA TGTGCCAGCAGCGACGGGACTAGCGGAAAGACCCAGTACTTC.

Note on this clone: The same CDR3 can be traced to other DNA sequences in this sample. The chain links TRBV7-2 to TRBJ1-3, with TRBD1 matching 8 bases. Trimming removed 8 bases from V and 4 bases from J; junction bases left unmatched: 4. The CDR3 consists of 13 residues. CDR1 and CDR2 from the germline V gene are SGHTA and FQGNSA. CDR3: CASRPGGGNTIYF. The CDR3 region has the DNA TGTGCCAGCCGGCCAGGGGGCGGAAACACCATATATTTT.